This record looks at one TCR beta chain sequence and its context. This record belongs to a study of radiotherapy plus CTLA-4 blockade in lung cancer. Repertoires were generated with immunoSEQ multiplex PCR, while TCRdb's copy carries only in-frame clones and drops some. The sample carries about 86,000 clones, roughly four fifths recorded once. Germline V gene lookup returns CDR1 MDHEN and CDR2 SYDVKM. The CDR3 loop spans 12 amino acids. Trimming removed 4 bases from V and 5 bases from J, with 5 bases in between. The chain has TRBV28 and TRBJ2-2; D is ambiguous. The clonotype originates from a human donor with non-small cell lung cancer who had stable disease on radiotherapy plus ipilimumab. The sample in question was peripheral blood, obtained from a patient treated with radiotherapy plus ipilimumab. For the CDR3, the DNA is TGTGCCAGCAGTTCGTGGACCGGGGAGCTGTTTTTT. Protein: CASSSWTGELFF.